The rows below give T cell receptor beta chains drawn from one sample of a study of post-analysis software for immune sequencing data. TCRdb fed the PCR reads into MiXCR, producing one record per CDR3 protein. The sample lists 650,000 to 850,000 distinct CDR3 sequences, just over 45% occurring once. Specimen: blood. Source of these receptors: a girl aged 5 to 17 with multiple sclerosis. The CDR3 runs from the conserved cysteine through the conserved F or W. A D gene is named only where the DNA matches it firmly. Some rows mark clone size as missing; the rest say once, few, many or name a class of expanded clone.

d_call	v_call	j_call	clone_size	cdr3_nt	cdr3_aa
-	TRBV5-4	TRBJ2-1	-	TGTGCCAGCAGCACCCGGGACTTTTTCTACAATGAGCAGTTCTTC	CASSTRDFFYNEQFF
TRBD2	TRBV12-3/TRBV12-4	TRBJ2-5	-	TGTGCCAGCGGGTGGCCGGGGGGCCAGTACTTC	CASGWPGGQYF
-	TRBV4-2	TRBJ2-1	few	TGTGCCAGCAGCCAAGAAGCGGACTACATTATGGATGAGCAGTTCTTC	CASSQEADYIMDEQFF
-	TRBV20-1	TRBJ2-1	-	TGCAGTGCTAAGGACTACCATACGCTTTACTACAATGAGCAGTTCTTC	CSAKDYHTLYYNEQFF
-	TRBV27	TRBJ2-7	few	TGTGCCAGCAGCAGGGCGGGCCAATACGAGCAGTACTTC	CASSRAGQYEQYF
TRBD2	TRBV6-1	TRBJ2-1	-	TGTGCCAGCACCCGGACTAGCGGGCGGGGGGGTGAGCAGTTCTTC	CASTRTSGRGGEQFF
-	TRBV4-1	TRBJ2-2	once	TGCGCCAGCAGCCAAGAGAGGGGGAAAATGGGCGTCGGGGAGCTGTTTTTT	CASSQERGKMGVGELFF
-	TRBV29-1	TRBJ2-7	-	TGCAGCGTTGAAGTTGGAGAGAACCCCTACGAGCAGTACTTC	CSVEVGENPYEQYF
TRBD2	TRBV28	TRBJ2-7	-	TGTGCCAGCAGGATGCTAGCGGAGAATTCCTACGAGCAGTACTTC	CASRMLAENSYEQYF
TRBD1	TRBV12-3/TRBV12-4	TRBJ2-5	-	TGTGCCAGCAGACCGGGACAGGCACTCCAAGAGACCCAGTACTTC	CASRPGQALQETQYF
-	TRBV18	TRBJ2-7	few	TGTGCCAGCTCACCTAACTTGAGAAGCTACGAGCAGTACTTC	CASSPNLRSYEQYF
TRBD2	TRBV7-2	TRBJ2-1	few	TGTGCCAGCAGCTTAGTAAGCCTAGCGGGAGGGTACAATGAGCAGTTCTTC	CASSLVSLAGGYNEQFF
-	TRBV6-5	TRBJ1-5	-	TGTGCCAGCAGCACTACGGGGGCGCATAGCAATCAGCCCCAGCATTTT	CASSTTGAHSNQPQHF
-	TRBV10-3	TRBJ1-1	-	TGTGCCATCAGGCCCGGCCAGGGTGCCGCTTTCTTT	CAIRPGQGAAFF
-	TRBV6-2/TRBV6-3	TRBJ2-5	-	TGTGCCAGCAGTTACGGAGCGGGAGAGACCCAGTACTTC	CASSYGAGETQYF
-	TRBV6-1	TRBJ2-3	-	TGTGCCAGCAGGACAGGACCAGATACGCAGTATTTT	CASRTGPDTQYF
-	TRBV14	TRBJ2-1	-	TGTGCCAGCAGCCAACTACGGGGCGGACGGGAGCAGTCCTTC	CASSQLRGGREQSF
-	TRBV11-2	TRBJ2-7	-	TGTGCCAGCAGCCTCGGGCTCAACTCCTACAATGAGCAGTACTTC	CASSLGLNSYNEQYF
-	TRBV12-3/TRBV12-4	TRBJ1-2	few	TGTGCCAGCAGTGGGGCCCCAGGCCCCTATTATGGCTACACCTTC	CASSGAPGPYYGYTF
TRBD1	TRBV2	TRBJ1-5	-	TGTGCCAGCGAGGGACAGGGCAATCAGCCCCAGCATTTT	CASEGQGNQPQHF
-	TRBV27	TRBJ1-1	-	TGTGCCAGCAGTGCCACGAGCCGGACAGCAGTCCCGTGGACTGAAGCTTTCTTT	CASSATSRTAVPWTEAFF
TRBD1	TRBV7-2	TRBJ2-6	few	TGTGCCAGCAGCCGCGAACAGGGGTACGGGGCCAACGTCCTGACTTTC	CASSREQGYGANVLTF
TRBD2	TRBV12-3/TRBV12-4	TRBJ2-5	-	TGTGCCAGCAGTCAAACGACGACTAGCGGGAGTGGTGAGACCCAGTACTTC	CASSQTTTSGSGETQYF
TRBD2	TRBV4-2	TRBJ2-4	-	TGTGCCAGCAGCCAAGAGAAACTAGCGGGAGCCAAAAACATTCAGTACTTC	CASSQEKLAGAKNIQYF
TRBD1	TRBV6-5	TRBJ2-1	-	TGTGCCAGCAGTTACGGGACAGGTTACTACAATGAGCAGTTCTTC	CASSYGTGYYNEQFF
TRBD2	TRBV11-2	TRBJ2-7	-	TGTACCAGCAGCTTAGGACTAGCGGACTCCTACGAGCAGTACTTC	CTSSLGLADSYEQYF
-	TRBV4-3	TRBJ2-7	-	TGCGCCAGCAGCCAAGATATTACGGGGAGTCCCTACGAGCAGTACTTC	CASSQDITGSPYEQYF
TRBD1	TRBV12-3/TRBV12-4	TRBJ2-1	few	TGTGCCAGCAGCCTGACAGGGGTGGGCAATGAGCAGTTCTTC	CASSLTGVGNEQFF
-	TRBV29-1	TRBJ2-1	-	TGCAGCGTTGGCCCGGACCATCCCGACAATGAGCAGTTCTTC	CSVGPDHPDNEQFF
TRBD2	TRBV6-2/TRBV6-3	TRBJ2-6	-	TGTGCCAGCAGTCGGTTAGCGGGTCCTGGGGCCAACGTCCTGACTTTC	CASSRLAGPGANVLTF
-	TRBV27	TRBJ2-1	-	TGTGCCAGCAGTCCCCGGGTCGGGACCCGGACCAATGAGCAGTTCTTC	CASSPRVGTRTNEQFF
TRBD2	TRBV7-9	TRBJ2-1	-	TGTGCCAGCAGCCCGACTAGCGGGGGCTCCTACAATGAGCAGTTCTTC	CASSPTSGGSYNEQFF
TRBD2	TRBV20-1	TRBJ2-2	-	TGCAGTGCTCCAGCGGGAGGGCCGGTCGGGGAGCTGTTTTTT	CSAPAGGPVGELFF
-	TRBV12-3/TRBV12-4	TRBJ1-2	-	TGTGCCAGCAGTTTTTCGACCCCATCTCATGGCTACACCTTC	CASSFSTPSHGYTF
-	TRBV29-1	TRBJ1-1	-	TGCAGCGCAATGGGGATCGCTAACGTGATGAACACTGAAGCTTTCTTT	CSAMGIANVMNTEAFF
-	TRBV28	TRBJ2-1	few	TGTGCCAGCAGTTTCCCGACGGAAACCTACAATGAGCAGTTCTTC	CASSFPTETYNEQFF
-	TRBV10-3	TRBJ1-5	few	TGTGCCATCTCCCCAGACAATCAGCCCCAGCATTTT	CAISPDNQPQHF
TRBD1	TRBV10-3	TRBJ2-1	few	TGTGCCATCAGTGAAGGGACAGATCCCTACAATGAGCAGTTCTTC	CAISEGTDPYNEQFF
TRBD1	TRBV29-1	TRBJ1-1	-	TGCAGCGTTGGCAGACAGGGAATGAACACTGAAGCTTTCTTT	CSVGRQGMNTEAFF
-	TRBV9	TRBJ1-5	-	TGTGCCAGCAGCGTAGGCGGCAATTATCAGCCCCAGCATTTT	CASSVGGNYQPQHF
TRBD2	TRBV7-9	TRBJ2-1	few	TGTGCCAGCAGCTTATCGGTCCGGGAGGGAGGGAATGAGCAGTTCTTC	CASSLSVREGGNEQFF
-	TRBV9	TRBJ1-2	-	TGTGCCAGCAGCGTAGCCGTCGCCAATGGCTACACCTTC	CASSVAVANGYTF
-	TRBV4-2	TRBJ1-4	-	TGTGCCAGCAGCCCCCCCCGACGGACGGATGAAAAACTGTTTTTT	CASSPPRRTDEKLFF
TRBD2	TRBV4-2	TRBJ2-1	-	TGTGCCAGCAGCCCTACTAGCGGGAGTTTGGGTGAGCAGTTCTTC	CASSPTSGSLGEQFF
TRBD1	TRBV12-3/TRBV12-4	TRBJ1-5	-	TGTGCCAGCAGTATAGAGGACAGGGTCAATCAGCCCCAGCATTTT	CASSIEDRVNQPQHF
-	TRBV5-6	TRBJ1-5	-	TGTGCCAGCAACTTGGTCGGGCAGCCCCAGCATTTT	CASNLVGQPQHF
-	TRBV20-1	TRBJ2-7	few	TGCAGCCAGACACTTGATGCGAGAGAGCAGTACTTC	CSQTLDAREQYF
TRBD2	TRBV29-1	TRBJ2-1	few	TGCAGCATAAGTCTCGTGACAGGGGGGACTAGCGGGAGGGCCAGGATGACTCCGAATGAGCAGTTCTTC	CSISLVTGGTSGRARMTPNEQFF
TRBD2	TRBV12-3/TRBV12-4	TRBJ2-7	-	TGTGCCAGCAGTTCCATACTAGCGGGGGAGCAGTACTTC	CASSSILAGEQYF
-	TRBV11-1	TRBJ2-5	-	TGTGCCAGCAGCTTAGCTTCCCTCGGCTCCCCGTACTTC	CASSLASLGSPYF
-	TRBV6-6	TRBJ1-2	-	TGTGCCAGCACCTACGAGGGCCGGGGCTATGGCTACACCTTC	CASTYEGRGYGYTF
-	TRBV7-8	TRBJ2-5	-	TGTGCCAGCAGCTTTGCCCCTACCTTGTACCAAGAGACCCAGTACTTC	CASSFAPTLYQETQYF
-	TRBV29-1	TRBJ2-3	few	TGCAGCGTGCCCCGGGATTCCTTGACAGATACGCAGTATTTT	CSVPRDSLTDTQYF
-	TRBV29-1	TRBJ2-7	few	TGCAGCGTTGGGTTTACTACCTACGAGCAGTACTTC	CSVGFTTYEQYF
-	TRBV7-2	TRBJ2-5	-	TGTGCCAGCAGCTACAGACCGTACCAAGAGACCCAGTACTTC	CASSYRPYQETQYF